This T cell receptor beta chain originates from a study of OX40 agonist ivuxolimab in advanced cancers. Study in general: An agonistic anti-OX40 (CD134) antibody, ivuxolimab, was used to treat the patients. Broader study findings: At 0.1 to 3.0 mg/kg and by week 6, CD4+ and CD8+ T cells in the blood had expanded clonally.

Worth noting for this clone: Its matching antigen is unknown.

The CDR3 has 13 residues. The germline V gene has CDR1 MNHEY and CDR2 SVGAGI. V was trimmed by 4 bases and J by 6 bases, leaving 9 bases between them. Here immunoSEQ multiplex PCR was the method, and the copy in TCRdb shows in-frame clones only, minus some. The repertoire consists of about 63,000 clones, with about 88% occurring once and the leading ten covering about 0.76%. The rearrangement links TRBV6-5 to TRBJ2-2, with a possible D match to TRBD2 (6 bases). Here the sequenced sample was CD4+ or CD8+ T cells sorted from blood, taken in a trial of the OX40 agonist ivuxolimab. This clonotype originated in an adult with an advanced solid tumor such as melanoma, head and neck, liver or kidney cancer. The chain's CDR3 is CASSSPGAGELFF. The CDR3 DNA sequence: TGTGCCAGCAGTTCCCCGGGAGCCGGGGAGCTGTTTTTT.